The clone carrying this T cell receptor beta chain appeared a few times. With 3 bases removed from V and 4 bases from J, the gap between germline ends came to 13 bases. This CDR3 has 14 residues. This sample is drawn from a study of T-cell reconstitution after alpha-beta-depleted transplantation in children. Preparing the TCRbeta library involved the use of unique molecular identifiers. TCRdb processed the PCR reads anew with MiXCR; each CDR3 protein has one entry. The table lists hundreds of thousands of distinct CDR3 sequences, around 16% of them singletons. The clonotype was recovered from a human donor who donated a stem cell graft to a child with acute myeloid leukemia. The chain recombines TRBV12-3 or TRBV12-4 with TRBJ2-7, with D unresolved. The sequences come from PBMCs from the stem cell graft donor, collected from the stem cell graft. CDR3: CASSFETSKYEQYF. The CDR3 nucleotides read TGTGCCAGCAGTTTTGAAACCTCCAAGTACGAGCAGTACTTC.